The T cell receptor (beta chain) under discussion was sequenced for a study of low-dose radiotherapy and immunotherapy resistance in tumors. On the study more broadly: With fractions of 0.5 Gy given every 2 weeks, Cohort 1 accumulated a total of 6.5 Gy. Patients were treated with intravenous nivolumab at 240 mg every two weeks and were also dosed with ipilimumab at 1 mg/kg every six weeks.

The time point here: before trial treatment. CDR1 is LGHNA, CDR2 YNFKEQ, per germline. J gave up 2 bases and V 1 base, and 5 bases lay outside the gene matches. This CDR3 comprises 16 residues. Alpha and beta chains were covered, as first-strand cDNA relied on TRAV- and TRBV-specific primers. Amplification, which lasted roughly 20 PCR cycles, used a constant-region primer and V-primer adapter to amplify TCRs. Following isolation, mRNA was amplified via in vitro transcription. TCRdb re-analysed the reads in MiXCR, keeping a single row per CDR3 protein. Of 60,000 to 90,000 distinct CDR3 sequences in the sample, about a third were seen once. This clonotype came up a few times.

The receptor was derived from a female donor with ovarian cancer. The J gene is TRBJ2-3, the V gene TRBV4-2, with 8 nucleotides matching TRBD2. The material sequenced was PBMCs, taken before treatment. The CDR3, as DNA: TGTGCCAGCAGCCAAGCGGCTAGCGGGCACACAGATACGCAGTATTTT. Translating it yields CASSQAASGHTDTQYF.